This T cell receptor (beta chain) was profiled in a study of blood T cell repertoires in COVID-19. Across the study: Samples taken during acute and convalescent COVID-19 were collected in the United States, Italy and Spain.

V dropped 3 bases and J dropped 7; count of bases not matched to a gene: 10. Germline assignment: CDR1 SGHAT and CDR2 FQNNGV. This CDR3 has 15 residues. Original processing notes: Amplification with reference gene primers provided the estimates of nucleated cell counts. Clones were read by immunoSEQ multiplex PCR, and TCRdb kept only the in-frame ones, dropping some. For V, J and clone size, that table is used; D and trimming come from the DNA. Of fewer than 50,000 clones in the sample, approximately 80% were seen once. The V call is TRBV11-2, the J call TRBJ2-7, with 9 bases aligning to TRBD1. The sequencing sample was made of peripheral blood. The source is an elderly man with acute or convalescent COVID-19. DNA of the CDR3: TGTGCCAGCAGCTTGGTTCCGGGACAGGGAGGTGAGCAGTACTTC. Translation gives CASSLVPGQGGEQYF.